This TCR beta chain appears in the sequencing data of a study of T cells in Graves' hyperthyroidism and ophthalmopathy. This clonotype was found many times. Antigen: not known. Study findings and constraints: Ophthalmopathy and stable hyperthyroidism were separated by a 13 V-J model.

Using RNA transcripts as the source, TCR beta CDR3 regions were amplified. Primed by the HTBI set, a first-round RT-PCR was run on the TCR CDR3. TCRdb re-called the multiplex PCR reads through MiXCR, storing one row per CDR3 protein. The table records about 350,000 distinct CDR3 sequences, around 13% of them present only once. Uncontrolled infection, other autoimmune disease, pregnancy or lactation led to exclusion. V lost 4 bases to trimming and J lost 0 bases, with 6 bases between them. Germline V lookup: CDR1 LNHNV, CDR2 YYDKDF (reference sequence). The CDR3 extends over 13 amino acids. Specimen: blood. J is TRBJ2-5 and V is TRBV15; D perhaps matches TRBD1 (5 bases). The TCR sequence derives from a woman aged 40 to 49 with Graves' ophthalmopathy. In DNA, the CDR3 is TGTGCCACCAGCAAGGACAACCAAGAGACCCAGTACTTC. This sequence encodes CATSKDNQETQYF.